This T cell receptor beta chain derives from a study of cytomegalovirus exposure and HLA in healthy donors. Study results and limitations: Altogether, 150 to 200 TCR beta chains were recorded as cytomegalovirus-associated. Rarity characterized most TCR sequences, yet some public TCRs appeared in many donors. High sensitivity and specificity were reportedly achieved when the classifier diagnosed cytomegalovirus status.

The CDR3 runs 19 residues. CDR1 and CDR2 from the germline V gene are SNHLY and FYNNEI. Losses at the gene ends were 6 bases for V and 0 bases for J; bases not matched to a gene: 16. The approximately 120-subject validation cohort, separate from the roughly 700-subject first cohort, included the donors. Regarding this clone: The antigen remains undetermined.

Generated by immunoSEQ multiplex PCR, the TCRdb table keeps only in-frame clones and is missing some. The sample lists about 200,000 clones, 65% to 90% occurring once. V is TRBV2 and J is TRBJ1-3, with TRBD1 matching over 8 bases. The sequence derives from a woman aged 25 to 45 in good health and CMV-seropositive. Sequencing was done on a sample of PBMCs. The CDR3, as DNA: TGTGCCAGCAGAAGGAGCGAATCTGGGACAGGACTCTCTGGAAACACCATATATTTT. Encoded protein: CASRRSESGTGLSGNTIYF.